This entry concerns a single T cell receptor (beta chain). This sample was taken from a study of blood T cell repertoires in COVID-19. About the study: Sites in the United States, Italy and Spain provided acute and convalescent COVID-19 samples. In each case, the material was cDNA or gDNA derived from T cells, B-cell-depleted T cells, or PBMCs.

Methods used by the authors: Reference gene primer amplification gave estimated nucleated cell counts. TCRdb's copy holds only in-frame clones and misses some; the assay was immunoSEQ multiplex PCR. V and J calls and clone size are copied from that table; D and trimming were computed from the DNA. The table has 250,000 to 350,000 clones, around 89% seen once; the top ten hold 9.5% to 15%. The CDR3 runs to 11 residues. Germline assignment: CDR1 SQVTM and CDR2 ANQGSEA. Deletions cut 6 bases from V and 3 bases from J, with 6 bases between. This TCR derives from a woman in her sixties with acute or convalescent COVID-19. The sequencing sample was made of peripheral blood. The chain is built from TRBV29-1 and TRBJ1-3; D remains unclear. The CDR3 bases are TGCAGCGTCGGAGTTGGAAACACCATATATTTT. This sequence encodes CSVGVGNTIYF.